Following are 5 T cell receptor beta chains from one sample sequenced in a study of cytomegalovirus exposure and HLA in healthy donors. The PCR was carried out with 60 Vbeta primers and 13 Jbeta primers. TCRdb keeps only in-frame clones here, not all; method: immunoSEQ multiplex PCR. The profile shows 83,000 or so clones, roughly 79% of them singletons. Sequencing was performed on PBMCs. These receptors came from a woman in her twenties or thirties in good health and CMV-seronegative.

The chain has TRBV6-5 and TRBJ2-2; D is possibly TRBD2 (6 bases). This CDR3 is built from 14 residues. Trimming cost V 2 bases and J 8 bases, with 12 bases left between them. Germline V gene sequence: CDR1 MNHEY, CDR2 SVGAGI. CDR3 nucleotides: TGTGCCAGCAGTTACGGGGACTTCGCGGGGGAGCTGTTTTTT. Protein sequence: CASSYGDFAGELFF.

The chain joins TRBV28 to TRBJ1-5; 11 bases align to TRBD1. The CDR3 is made up of 15 amino acids. Germline values: CDR1 MDHEN, CDR2 SYDVKM. V was pared by 8 bases and J by 9 bases, with 12 bases of the junction left unmatched. The CDR3 here is CASLSGTGGERPQHF. The CDR3 DNA follows: TGTGCCAGCCTATCCGGGACAGGGGGTGAACGGCCCCAGCATTTT.

The chain employs TRBV5-1 and TRBJ1-2; 9 nucleotides align to TRBD1. CDR3 size: 15 residues. The germline CDR1 and CDR2 sequences are SGHRS and YFSETQ. Trimming removed 1 base from V and 4 bases from J; junction bases left unmatched: 5. CDR3 in amino acids: CASSLLMGQGYGYTF. CDR3 bases: TGCGCCAGCAGCTTGCTAATGGGACAGGGCTATGGCTACACCTTC.

V is TRBV2 and J is TRBJ2-3; D call uncertain. This CDR3 is built from 15 residues. With 6 bases removed from V and 0 bases from J, the gap between germline ends came to 13 bases. CDR1 SNHLY and CDR2 FYNNEI come from the germline V gene. CDR3 residues: CASSVVGPSTDTQYF. DNA for the CDR3: TGTGCCAGCAGCGTGGTGGGCCCGAGCACAGATACGCAGTATTTT. Based on the CDR3 plus reference TRBV2 and TRBJ2-3, the full variable domain is EPEVTQTPSHQVTQMGQEVILRCVPISNHLYFYWYRQILGQKVEFLVSFYNNEISEKSEIFDDQFSVERPDGSNFTLKIRSTKLEDSAMYFCASSVVGPSTDTQYFGPGTRLTVL.

The rearrangement joins TRBV28 to TRBJ2-7; D uncertain. CDR1 MDHEN and CDR2 SYDVKM come from the germline V gene. With 5 bases removed from V and 0 bases from J, the gap between germline ends came to 2 bases. This CDR3 is 11 amino acids long. CDR3 amino acids: CASSHSYEQYF. The CDR3 DNA sequence: TGTGCCAGCAGTCACTCCTACGAGCAGTACTTC.